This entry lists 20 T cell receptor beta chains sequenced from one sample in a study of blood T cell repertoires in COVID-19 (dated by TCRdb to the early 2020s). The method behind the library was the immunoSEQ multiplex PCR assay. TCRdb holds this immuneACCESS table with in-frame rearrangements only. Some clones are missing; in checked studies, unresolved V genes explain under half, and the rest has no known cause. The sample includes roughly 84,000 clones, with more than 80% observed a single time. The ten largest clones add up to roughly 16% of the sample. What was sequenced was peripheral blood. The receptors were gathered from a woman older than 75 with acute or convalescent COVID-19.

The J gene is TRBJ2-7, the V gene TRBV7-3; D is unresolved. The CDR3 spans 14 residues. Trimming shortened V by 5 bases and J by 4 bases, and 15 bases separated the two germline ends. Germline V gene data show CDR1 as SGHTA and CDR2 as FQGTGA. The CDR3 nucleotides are TGTGCCAGCAGCCCTGGCGGCATGTCTTACGAGCAGTACTTC. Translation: CASSPGGMSYEQYF.

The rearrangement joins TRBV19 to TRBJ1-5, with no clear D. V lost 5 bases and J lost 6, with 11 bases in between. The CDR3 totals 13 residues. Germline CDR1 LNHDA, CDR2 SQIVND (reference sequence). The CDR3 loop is CASSLSRGQPQHF. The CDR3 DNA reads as TGTGCCAGTAGTCTTTCTCGGGGTCAGCCCCAGCATTTT.

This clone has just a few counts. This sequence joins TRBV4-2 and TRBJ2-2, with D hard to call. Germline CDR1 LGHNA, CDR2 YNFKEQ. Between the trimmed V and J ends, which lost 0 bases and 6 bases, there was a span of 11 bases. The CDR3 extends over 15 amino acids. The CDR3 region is CASSQEIERAGELFF. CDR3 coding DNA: TGTGCCAGCAGCCAAGAAATCGAACGGGCCGGGGAGCTGTTTTTT.

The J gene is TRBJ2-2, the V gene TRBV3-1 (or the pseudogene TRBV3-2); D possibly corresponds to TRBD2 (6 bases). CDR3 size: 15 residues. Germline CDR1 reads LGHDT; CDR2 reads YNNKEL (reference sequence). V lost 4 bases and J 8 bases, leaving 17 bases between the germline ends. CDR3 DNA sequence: TGTGCCAGCAGCCCTTTTGGAGGGAATGGGGGGGAGCTGTTTTTT. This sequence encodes CASSPFGGNGGELFF.

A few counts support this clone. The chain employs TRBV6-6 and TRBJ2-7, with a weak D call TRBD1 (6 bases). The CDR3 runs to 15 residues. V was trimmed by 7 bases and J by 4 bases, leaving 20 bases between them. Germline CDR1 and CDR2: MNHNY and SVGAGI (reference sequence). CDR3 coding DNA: TGTGCCAGCAACCCAGGGGTCACTCTACGGTACGAGCAGTACTTC. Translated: CASNPGVTLRYEQYF.

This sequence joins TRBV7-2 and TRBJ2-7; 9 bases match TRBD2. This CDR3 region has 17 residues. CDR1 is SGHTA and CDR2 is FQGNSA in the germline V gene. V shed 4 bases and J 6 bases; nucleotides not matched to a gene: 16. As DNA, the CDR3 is TGTGCCAGCAGCTACCAAGAAGGGATAGCGGGGGCTCGCGAGCAGTACTTC. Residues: CASSYQEGIAGAREQYF.

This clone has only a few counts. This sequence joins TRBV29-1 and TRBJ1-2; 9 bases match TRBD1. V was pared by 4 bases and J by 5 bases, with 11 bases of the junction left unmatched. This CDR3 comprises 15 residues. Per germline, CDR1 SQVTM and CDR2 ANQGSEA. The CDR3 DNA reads TGCAGCGTTGGACAGGACGGACAGGGGAATTATGGCTACACCTTC. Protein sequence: CSVGQDGQGNYGYTF. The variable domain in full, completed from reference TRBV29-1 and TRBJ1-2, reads SAVISQKPSRDICQRGTSLTIQCQVDSQVTMMFWYRQQPGQSLTLIATANQGSEATYESGFVIDKFPISRPNLTFSTLTVSNMSPEDSSIYLCSVGQDGQGNYGYTFGSGTRLTVV.

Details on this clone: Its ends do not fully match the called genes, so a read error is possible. The CDR3 DNA follows: TGTGCCAGCAGCCTGTCGTGGCTCACAGACTTC. It yields the protein CASSLSWLTDF. The chain recombines TRBV11-2 with TRBJ1-2; D unclear. Germline CDR1 SGHAT, CDR2 FQNNGV. The CDR3 is 11 amino acids.

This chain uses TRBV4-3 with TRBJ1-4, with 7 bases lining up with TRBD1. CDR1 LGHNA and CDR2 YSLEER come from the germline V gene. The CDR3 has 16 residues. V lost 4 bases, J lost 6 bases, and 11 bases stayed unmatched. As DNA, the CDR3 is TGCGCCAGCAGCCCCTCGATGCGGGACAGCTATGAAAAACTGTTTTTT. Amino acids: CASSPSMRDSYEKLFF.

The CDR3 DNA is TGTGCCAGCAGCACCCAACTAGCGGATACGCAGTATTTT. Protein: CASSTQLADTQYF. The chain employs TRBV7-2 and TRBJ2-3, with TRBD2 identical over 7 bases. Germline V lookup: CDR1 SGHTA, CDR2 FQGNSA. CDR3 length equals 13 residues. Trimming at V came to 5 bases and at J to 6 bases, leaving 5 bases not matched to a gene. Full variable domain (outside the CDR3, taken from reference TRBV7-2 and TRBJ2-3): GAGVSQSPSNKVTEKGKDVELRCDPISGHTALYWYRQSLGQGLEFLIYFQGNSAPDKSGLPSDRFSAERTGGSVSTLTIQRTQQEDSAVYLCASSTQLADTQYFGPGTRLTVL.

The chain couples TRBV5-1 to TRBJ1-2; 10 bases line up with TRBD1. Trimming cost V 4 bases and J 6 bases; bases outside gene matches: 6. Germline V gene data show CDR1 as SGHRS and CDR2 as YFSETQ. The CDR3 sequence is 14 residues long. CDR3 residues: CASSQGQGYDGYTF. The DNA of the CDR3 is TGCGCCAGCAGCCAGGGACAGGGGTACGATGGCTACACCTTC.

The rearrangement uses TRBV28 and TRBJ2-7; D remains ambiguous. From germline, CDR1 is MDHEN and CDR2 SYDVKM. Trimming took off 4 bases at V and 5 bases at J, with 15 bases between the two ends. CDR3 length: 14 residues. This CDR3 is CASSYLGPRNEQYF. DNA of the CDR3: TGTGCCAGCAGTTACCTGGGTCCTAGGAACGAGCAGTACTTC.

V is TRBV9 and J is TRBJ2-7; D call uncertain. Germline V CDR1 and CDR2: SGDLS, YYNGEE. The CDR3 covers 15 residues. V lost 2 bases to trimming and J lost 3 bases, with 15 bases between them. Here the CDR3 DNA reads TGTGCCAGCAGCGTCGGCACAGATGGTAGCTACGAGCAGTACTTC. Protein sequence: CASSVGTDGSYEQYF.

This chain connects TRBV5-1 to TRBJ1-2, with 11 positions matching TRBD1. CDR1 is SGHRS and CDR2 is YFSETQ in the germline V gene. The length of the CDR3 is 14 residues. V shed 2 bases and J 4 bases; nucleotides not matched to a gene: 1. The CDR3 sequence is CASSFGTGGYGYTF. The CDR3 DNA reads TGCGCCAGCAGCTTCGGGACAGGGGGCTATGGCTACACCTTC.

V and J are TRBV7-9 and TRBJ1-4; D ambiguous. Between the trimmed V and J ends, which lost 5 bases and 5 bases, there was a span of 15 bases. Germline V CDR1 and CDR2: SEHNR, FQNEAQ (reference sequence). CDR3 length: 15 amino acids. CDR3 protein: CASSAAVWRNEKLFF. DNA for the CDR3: TGTGCCAGCAGCGCCGCGGTATGGCGGAATGAAAAACTGTTTTTT.

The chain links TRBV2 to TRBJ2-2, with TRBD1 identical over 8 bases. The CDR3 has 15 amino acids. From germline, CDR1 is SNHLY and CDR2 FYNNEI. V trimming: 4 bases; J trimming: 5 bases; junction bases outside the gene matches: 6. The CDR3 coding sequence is TGTGCCAGCAGTGTCTACAGGGGGAAGACCGGGGAGCTGTTTTTT. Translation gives CASSVYRGKTGELFF.

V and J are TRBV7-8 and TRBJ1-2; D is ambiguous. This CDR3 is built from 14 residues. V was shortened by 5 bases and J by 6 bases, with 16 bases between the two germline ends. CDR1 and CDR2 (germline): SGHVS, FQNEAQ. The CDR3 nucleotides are TGTGCCAGCAGCGGGTCTATAGCATTTGATGGCTACACCTTC. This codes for CASSGSIAFDGYTF.

CDR3 sequence (DNA): TGTGCCAGCAGCCCGGGACAACGCAATCAGCCCCAGCATTTT. As protein: CASSPGQRNQPQHF. V gene TRBV7-2 combines with J gene TRBJ1-5; possibly TRBD1 for D (6 bases). The germline V gene encodes CDR1 SGHTA and CDR2 FQGNSA. Trimming removed 5 bases from V and 2 bases from J, with 10 bases in between. The CDR3 loop spans 14 amino acids.

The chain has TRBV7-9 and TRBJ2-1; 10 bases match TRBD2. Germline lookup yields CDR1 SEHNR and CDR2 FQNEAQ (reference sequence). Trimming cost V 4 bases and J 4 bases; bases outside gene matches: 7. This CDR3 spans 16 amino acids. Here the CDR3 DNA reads TGTGCCAGCAGCTCAAGGCCACTAGCGGGGTACAATGAGCAGTTCTTC. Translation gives CASSSRPLAGYNEQFF. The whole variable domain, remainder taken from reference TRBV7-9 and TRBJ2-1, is DTGVSQNPRHKITKRGQNVTFRCDPISEHNRLYWYRQTLGQGPEFLTYFQNEAQLEKSRLLSDRFSAERPKGSFSTLEIQRTEQGDSAMYLCASSSRPLAGYNEQFFGPGTRLTVL.

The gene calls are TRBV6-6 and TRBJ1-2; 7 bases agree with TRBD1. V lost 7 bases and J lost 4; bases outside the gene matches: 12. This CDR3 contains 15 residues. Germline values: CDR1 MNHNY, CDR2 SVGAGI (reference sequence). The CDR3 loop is CASNLGQTSPYGYTF. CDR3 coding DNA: TGTGCCAGCAACCTGGGACAGACGTCCCCCTATGGCTACACCTTC.